A selection of T cell receptor beta chains follows, all from one sample in a study of T cell repertoires in cytomegalovirus infection. Using its own MiXCR run on the reads, TCRdb lists one record per CDR3 protein. The sample includes about 740,000 distinct CDR3 sequences, under 40% of them seen just once. The specimen was PBMCs. These receptors all stem from a human donor in good health (CMV status not recorded). Some clones in this sample may be carry-over from other donors' samples. Each CDR3 is given with its conserved first and last residue. Fields, in order: V gene, J gene, CDR3 protein.

V gene: TRBV19; J gene: TRBJ2-1; CDR3 protein: CASSITSGGAYEQFF
V gene: TRBV24-1; J gene: TRBJ2-1; CDR3 protein: CATSSGFAYNEQFF
V gene: TRBV5-1; J gene: TRBJ2-1; CDR3 protein: CASSRLRDTYNEQFF
V gene: TRBV7-6; J gene: TRBJ1-4; CDR3 protein: CASSPAIGSSGANEKLFF
V gene: TRBV7-8; J gene: TRBJ2-7; CDR3 protein: CASSTLAGGPYEQYF
V gene: TRBV7-8; J gene: TRBJ2-1; CDR3 protein: CASSILAGSTYNEQFF
V gene: TRBV4-1; J gene: TRBJ1-4; CDR3 protein: CASSLRGSSGNEKLFF
V gene: TRBV6-1; J gene: TRBJ2-1; CDR3 protein: CASSRTSGGAVEQFF
V gene: TRBV28; J gene: TRBJ2-1; CDR3 protein: CASSYSGYGTNNEQFF
V gene: TRBV6-1; J gene: TRBJ2-3; CDR3 protein: CASTSGSYADTQYF
V gene: TRBV5-1; J gene: TRBJ2-3; CDR3 protein: CASSLVGSGKGDTQYF
V gene: TRBV5-4; J gene: TRBJ2-7; CDR3 protein: CASSGTGIRQGEQYF
V gene: TRBV6-6; J gene: TRBJ2-7; CDR3 protein: CASSYNRDATYEQYF
V gene: TRBV7-2; J gene: TRBJ2-7; CDR3 protein: CASSLSFSYEQYF
V gene: TRBV10-1; J gene: TRBJ1-5; CDR3 protein: CARGMGQRANQPQHF
V gene: TRBV5-1; J gene: TRBJ1-1; CDR3 protein: CASSPLPTGRLMNTEAFF
V gene: TRBV30; J gene: TRBJ1-6; CDR3 protein: CAWMGHGNSPLHF
V gene: TRBV15; J gene: TRBJ2-4; CDR3 protein: CATSTTPRDIQYF
V gene: TRBV6-1; J gene: TRBJ1-5; CDR3 protein: CASSLSYRANNQPQHF
V gene: TRBV5-6; J gene: TRBJ1-1; CDR3 protein: CASSLGPRNPEAFF
V gene: TRBV2; J gene: TRBJ2-2; CDR3 protein: CASSEADRVNTGELFF
V gene: TRBV29-1; J gene: TRBJ2-3; CDR3 protein: CSVEDRYGSSTDTQYF
V gene: TRBV12-3/TRBV12-4; J gene: TRBJ1-5; CDR3 protein: CASSGSRYQPQHF
V gene: TRBV18; J gene: TRBJ2-5; CDR3 protein: CASSQGQKETQYF
V gene: TRBV7-2; J gene: TRBJ1-5; CDR3 protein: CASSLMGSGSNQPQHF
V gene: TRBV25-1; J gene: TRBJ2-5; CDR3 protein: CASSYRGLRETQYF
V gene: TRBV24-1; J gene: TRBJ2-7; CDR3 protein: CATSDPGSEQYF
V gene: TRBV6-1; J gene: TRBJ2-4; CDR3 protein: CACGAVRAKNIQYF
V gene: TRBV28; J gene: TRBJ2-5; CDR3 protein: CASSSTSIPETQYF
V gene: TRBV6-1; J gene: TRBJ1-5; CDR3 protein: CASSRDRDGVQPQHF
V gene: TRBV18; J gene: TRBJ1-1; CDR3 protein: CASSPAGDRRTEAFF
V gene: TRBV20-1; J gene: TRBJ2-7; CDR3 protein: CSAFRDTSYEQYF
V gene: TRBV30; J gene: TRBJ1-4; CDR3 protein: CAWSEVWGAEKLFF
V gene: TRBV10-3; J gene: TRBJ2-5; CDR3 protein: CAISESREGLKETQYF
V gene: TRBV27; J gene: TRBJ1-5; CDR3 protein: CASSLGTGSPIGNQPQLF
V gene: TRBV28; J gene: TRBJ1-6; CDR3 protein: CASSGKAPLHF
V gene: TRBV12-3/TRBV12-4; J gene: TRBJ2-4; CDR3 protein: CASSRGSPPTLAKNIQYF
V gene: TRBV28; J gene: TRBJ2-2; CDR3 protein: CASSLAVYRQPANTGELFF
V gene: TRBV6-6; J gene: TRBJ1-1; CDR3 protein: CASTYPGDKEAFF
V gene: TRBV10-3; J gene: TRBJ2-5; CDR3 protein: CAISESAGALHRTQYF
V gene: TRBV2; J gene: TRBJ1-5; CDR3 protein: CASSPTRGRGNQPQHF
V gene: TRBV29-1; J gene: TRBJ2-3; CDR3 protein: CSAGTSGRAVATDTQYF
V gene: TRBV10-3; J gene: TRBJ2-1; CDR3 protein: CAISEGISSYNEQFF
V gene: TRBV5-1; J gene: TRBJ2-7; CDR3 protein: CASSSPGTGDYEQYF
V gene: TRBV12-5; J gene: TRBJ2-5; CDR3 protein: CASGFDTSGETQYF
V gene: TRBV4-1; J gene: TRBJ2-4; CDR3 protein: CASSQDLGGIQYF
V gene: TRBV4-1; J gene: TRBJ2-1; CDR3 protein: CASSQGRLAGGESEQFF
V gene: TRBV12-3/TRBV12-4; J gene: TRBJ1-6; CDR3 protein: CASSPGGSLVQPLHF
V gene: TRBV6-5; J gene: TRBJ1-4; CDR3 protein: CASRTSGTVNEKLFF
V gene: TRBV7-9; J gene: TRBJ2-5; CDR3 protein: CASSHQPVGGEETQYF
V gene: TRBV7-8; J gene: TRBJ2-7; CDR3 protein: CASCPSRSHYEQYF
V gene: TRBV28; J gene: TRBJ2-5; CDR3 protein: CASGGGLAGETQYF
V gene: TRBV29-1; J gene: TRBJ2-1; CDR3 protein: CSVDRQGDEQFF